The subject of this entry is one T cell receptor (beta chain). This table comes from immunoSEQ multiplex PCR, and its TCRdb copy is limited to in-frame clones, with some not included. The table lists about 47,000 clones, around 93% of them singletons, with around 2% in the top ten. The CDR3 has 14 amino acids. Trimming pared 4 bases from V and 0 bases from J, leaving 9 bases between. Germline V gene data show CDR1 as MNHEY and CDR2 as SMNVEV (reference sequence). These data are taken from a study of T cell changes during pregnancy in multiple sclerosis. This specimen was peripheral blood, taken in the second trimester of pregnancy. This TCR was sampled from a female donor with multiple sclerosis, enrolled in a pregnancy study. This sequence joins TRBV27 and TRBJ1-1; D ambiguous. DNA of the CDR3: TGTGCCAGCAGTTCTCCGACATTGAACACTGAAGCTTTCTTT. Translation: CASSSPTLNTEAFF.